This T cell receptor (beta chain) was recovered during a study of T cell responses to AZD1222 COVID-19 vaccine. This CDR3 has 16 residues. Trimming left V 4 bases short and J 3 bases short, with 17 bases between. Germline values: CDR1 LGHDT, CDR2 YNNKEL (reference sequence). TCRdb's copy holds only in-frame clones and misses some; the assay was immunoSEQ multiplex PCR. The sample includes 100,000 or so clones, about 83% of them seen just once. The clonotype was recovered from an adult in good health. The material was peripheral blood, obtained on day 0 of AZD1222 vaccination. This chain connects TRBV3-1 (or the pseudogene TRBV3-2) to TRBJ2-3; D might be TRBD2 (6 bases). CDR3 in amino acids: CASSRYKRAATDTQYF. The CDR3 nucleotides are TGTGCCAGCAGCCGATATAAGCGGGCAGCGACAGATACGCAGTATTTT.